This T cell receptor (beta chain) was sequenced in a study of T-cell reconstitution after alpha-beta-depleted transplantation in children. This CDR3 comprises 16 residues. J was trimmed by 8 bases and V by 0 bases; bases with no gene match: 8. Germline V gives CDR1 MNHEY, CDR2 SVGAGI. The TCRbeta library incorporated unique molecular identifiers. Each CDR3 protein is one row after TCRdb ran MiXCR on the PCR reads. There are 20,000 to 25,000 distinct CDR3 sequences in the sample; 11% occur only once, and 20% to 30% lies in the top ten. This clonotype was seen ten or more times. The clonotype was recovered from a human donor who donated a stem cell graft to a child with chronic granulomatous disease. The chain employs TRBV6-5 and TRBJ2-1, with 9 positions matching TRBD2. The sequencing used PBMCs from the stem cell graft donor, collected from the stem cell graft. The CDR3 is CASSYSGSGRLDEQFF. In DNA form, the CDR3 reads TGTGCCAGCAGTTACTCAGGTAGCGGGAGATTGGATGAGCAGTTCTTC.